This TCR beta chain was captured in a study of OX40 agonist ivuxolimab in advanced cancers. General observations from the study: Normalized T-cell clonal expansion was also low in some nonresponders.

If patients had autoimmune disease history or systemic immunosuppression, they were excluded. In this sample, this clone turned up once. Its specificity is not known. CDR3 length equals 15 residues. The V end lost 5 bases, the J end lost 5 bases, and 18 bases lay between the germline ends. Per germline, CDR1 SGHAT and CDR2 FQNNGV. The method was immunoSEQ multiplex PCR; TCRdb's version includes in-frame clones alone and lacks a portion of them. The table lists roughly 19,000 clones, about 86% of them singletons. The sequencing used CD4+ or CD8+ T cells sorted from blood, collected in a trial of the OX40 agonist ivuxolimab. The chain couples TRBV11-2 to TRBJ2-5, with D perhaps given as TRBD1 or TRBD2 (6 bases each). The source of this sequence is an adult with an advanced solid tumor such as melanoma, head and neck, liver or kidney cancer. The CDR3: CASSPGASAKETQYF. The CDR3 DNA follows: TGTGCCAGCAGCCCGGGGGCTAGCGCTAAGGAGACCCAGTACTTC.